The clone carrying this T cell receptor beta chain was recorded at least ten times. TCRdb itself ran the PCR reads through MiXCR, one entry per CDR3 protein. The repertoire includes about 330,000 distinct CDR3 sequences, about 23% of them detected once, and 0.74% sits in the top ten. The sample originates from a study of molecular identifiers for immune sequencing clone quantification. Trimming pared 5 bases from V and 9 bases from J, leaving 14 bases between. CDR1 SGHAT and CDR2 FQNNGV come from the germline V gene. This CDR3 has 12 amino acids. The chain recombines TRBV11-2 with TRBJ2-7, with a weak D call TRBD2 (5 bases). Input material: naive CD8+ T cells from blood, with Jurkat cell RNA spiked in. Documented subset: FACS-sorted CD8+CD4-CCR7+CD45RA+ naive T cells. The receptor was derived from a human donor in good health. Some libraries in this study had Jurkat cell RNA spiked in. The CDR3 region has the DNA TGTGCCAGCAGCACCCTAGACGGGATGCAGTACTTC. Translated, it gives CASSTLDGMQYF.